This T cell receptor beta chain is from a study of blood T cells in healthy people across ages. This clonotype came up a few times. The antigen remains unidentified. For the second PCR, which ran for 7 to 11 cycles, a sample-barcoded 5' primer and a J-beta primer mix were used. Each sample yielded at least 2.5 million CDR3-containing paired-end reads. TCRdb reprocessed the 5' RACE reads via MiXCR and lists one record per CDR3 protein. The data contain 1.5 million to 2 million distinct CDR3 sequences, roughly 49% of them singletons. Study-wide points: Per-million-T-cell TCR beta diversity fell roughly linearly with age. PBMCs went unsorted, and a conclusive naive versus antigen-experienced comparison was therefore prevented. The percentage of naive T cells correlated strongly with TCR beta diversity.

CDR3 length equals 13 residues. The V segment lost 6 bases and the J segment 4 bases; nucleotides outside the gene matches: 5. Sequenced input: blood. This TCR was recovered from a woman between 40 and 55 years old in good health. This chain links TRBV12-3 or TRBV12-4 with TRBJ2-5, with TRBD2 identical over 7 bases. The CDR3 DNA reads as TGTGCCAGCAGGCGGGGGAAAGGAGAGACCCAGTACTTC. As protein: CASRRGKGETQYF.